This T cell receptor (beta chain) derives from a study of vaccination effects on CD4 cells after COVID-19. Sequencing was performed with immunoSEQ multiplex PCR; in TCRdb, only in-frame clones are kept and a portion is missing. The table lists 35,000 to 55,000 clones, 60% to 75% of them singletons. Trimming left V 5 bases short and J 3 bases short, with 11 bases between. Germline V CDR1 and CDR2: LGHDT, YNNKEL (reference sequence). This CDR3 has 14 amino acids. Subsequent to roughly 9 days of culture, CD4+ T cells were isolated. Participants got two doses of BNT162b2 or mRNA-1273 vaccine. Concerning this clone itself: Its antigen is undetermined.

V gene TRBV3-1 (or the pseudogene TRBV3-2) combines with J gene TRBJ2-1, with D possibly TRBD1 on 5 matching bases. This specimen consisted of CD4+ T cells from PBMCs cultured without peptide, obtained after COVID-19 vaccination. This TCR was sampled from a human donor who received a COVID-19 vaccine. The CDR3 loop is CASSKGPLYNEQFF. CDR3 coding DNA: TGTGCCAGCAGCAAGGGGCCCCTCTACAATGAGCAGTTCTTC.